The rows below give T cell receptor beta chains drawn from one sample of a study of T cells in Graves' hyperthyroidism and ophthalmopathy. Using its own MiXCR run on the multiplex PCR reads, TCRdb lists one record per CDR3 protein. The data show 300,000 to 450,000 distinct CDR3 sequences, over 11% seen once. Sample: blood. These receptors were taken from a woman aged 55 to 70 with Graves' hyperthyroidism. The CDR3 runs from the conserved cysteine through the conserved F or W. The order of the fields is CDR3 protein, CDR3 DNA, D gene, J gene, V gene, clone size. The D gene is left open where the match is weak. Not all rows give a size; the values are once, few, many and, for expanded clones, a class.

CDR3: CASSAGQIHTYEQYF; DNA: TGTGCCAGCAGTGCGGGACAGATACACACCTACGAGCAGTACTTC; D: TRBD1; J: TRBJ2-7; V: TRBV2; size: many
CDR3: CASSPPENTEAFF; DNA: TGTGCCAGCTCACCACCGGAGAACACTGAAGCTTTCTTT; D: NA; J: TRBJ1-1; V: TRBV18; size: many
CDR3: CAPSTTSYEQYF; DNA: TGTGCCCCCAGCACCACCAGCTACGAGCAGTACTTC; D: NA; J: TRBJ2-7; V: TRBV24-1; size: many
CDR3: CASSLGGLQETQYF; DNA: TGTGCCAGCAGCTTGGGGGGCTTACAAGAGACCCAGTACTTC; D: NA; J: TRBJ2-5; V: TRBV5-8; size: many
CDR3: CASSLEATYNEQFF; DNA: TGTGCCAGCAGCTTAGAGGCCACCTACAATGAGCAGTTCTTC; D: NA; J: TRBJ2-1; V: TRBV11-2; size: many
CDR3: CASSKTGRVSYEQYF; DNA: TGTGCCAGCAGTAAAACAGGGAGGGTATCCTACGAGCAGTACTTC; D: NA; J: TRBJ2-7; V: TRBV2; size: many
CDR3: CSARDTGELFF; DNA: TGCAGTGCTAGAGACACCGGGGAGCTGTTTTTT; D: NA; J: TRBJ2-2; V: TRBV20-1; size: NA
CDR3: CATSDRTSRQGNEQFF; DNA: TGTGCCACCAGTGATCGGACTAGCAGACAAGGAAATGAGCAGTTCTTC; D: TRBD2; J: TRBJ2-1; V: TRBV24-1; size: NA
CDR3: CSAGRVSSYNEQFF; DNA: TGCAGTGCCGGCAGGGTAAGCTCCTACAATGAGCAGTTCTTC; D: NA; J: TRBJ2-1; V: TRBV20-1; size: few
CDR3: CASNFLYGDTQYF; DNA: TGTGCCAGTAACTTTCTGTACGGAGATACGCAGTATTTT; D: NA; J: TRBJ2-3; V: TRBV19; size: many
CDR3: CASRQGQTTDTQYF; DNA: TGTGCCAGCAGACAGGGACAGACCACAGATACGCAGTATTTT; D: TRBD1; J: TRBJ2-3; V: TRBV6-1; size: many
CDR3: CASLAGDTYEQYF; DNA: TGTGCCAGTCTAGCGGGAGACACCTACGAGCAGTACTTC; D: TRBD2; J: TRBJ2-7; V: TRBV2; size: NA
CDR3: CASSLSRDNEQFF; DNA: TGTGCCAGCAGTTTAAGTCGGGACAATGAGCAGTTCTTC; D: NA; J: TRBJ2-1; V: TRBV12-3/TRBV12-4; size: many
CDR3: CASGRENTEAFF; DNA: TGTGCCAGCGGACGGGAGAACACTGAAGCTTTCTTT; D: NA; J: TRBJ1-1; V: TRBV2; size: many
CDR3: CAIRTGTSGADTQYF; DNA: TGTGCCATAAGGACCGGGACTAGCGGGGCAGATACGCAGTATTTT; D: TRBD2; J: TRBJ2-3; V: TRBV10-3; size: many
CDR3: CASSSEDNEQFF; DNA: TGTGCCAGCAGCTCGGAGGACAATGAGCAGTTCTTC; D: NA; J: TRBJ2-1; V: TRBV7-3; size: NA
CDR3: CASSQVGDVQETQYF; DNA: TGTGCCAGCAGCCAAGTGGGGGACGTACAAGAGACCCAGTACTTC; D: NA; J: TRBJ2-5; V: TRBV4-2; size: few
CDR3: CASSTGTAGNQPQHF; DNA: TGTGCCAGCAGTACCGGGACGGCAGGCAATCAGCCCCAGCATTTT; D: NA; J: TRBJ1-5; V: TRBV9; size: many
CDR3: CASRASGSSEQYF; DNA: TGTGCCAGCAGGGCTAGCGGGAGCTCCGAGCAGTACTTC; D: TRBD2; J: TRBJ2-7; V: TRBV6-1; size: NA
CDR3: CASSPRQAGVENIQYF; DNA: TGTGCCAGCAGCCCTCGTCAGGCGGGGGTGGAGAACATTCAGTACTTC; D: TRBD2; J: TRBJ2-4; V: TRBV12-3/TRBV12-4; size: many
CDR3: CASSLYEGEDEQFF; DNA: TGTGCCAGCAGTTTGTATGAGGGGGAGGATGAGCAGTTCTTC; D: NA; J: TRBJ2-1; V: TRBV27; size: few
CDR3: CSARSSGATSGANVLTF; DNA: TGCAGTGCTAGGTCATCGGGGGCTACCTCTGGGGCCAACGTCCTGACTTTC; D: NA; J: TRBJ2-6; V: TRBV20-1; size: NA
CDR3: CASSFLQHQVYGYTF; DNA: TGTGCCAGCAGTTTTCTACAGCACCAAGTCTATGGCTACACCTTC; D: NA; J: TRBJ1-2; V: TRBV28; size: NA
CDR3: CASSLTGGRTEAFF; DNA: TGTGCCAGCAGTTTGACAGGGGGACGGACTGAAGCTTTCTTT; D: TRBD1; J: TRBJ1-1; V: TRBV28; size: few
CDR3: CASSFSGHYGYTF; DNA: TGTGCCAGCAGTTTCTCGGGGCACTATGGCTACACCTTC; D: NA; J: TRBJ1-2; V: TRBV28; size: many
CDR3: CSADAGQGLGELFF; DNA: TGCAGTGCCGATGCGGGACAGGGATTGGGGGAGCTGTTTTTT; D: TRBD1; J: TRBJ2-2; V: TRBV20-1; size: few
CDR3: CASSLTLPGDAQYF; DNA: TGTGCCAGCAGCTTAACGCTCCCAGGGGATGCGCAGTATTTT; D: NA; J: TRBJ2-3; V: TRBV7-3; size: NA
CDR3: CAGSSVAGDGDTQYF; DNA: TGCGCCGGCAGTTCCGTAGCGGGAGACGGAGATACGCAGTATTTT; D: TRBD2; J: TRBJ2-3; V: TRBV5-1; size: many
CDR3: CASSPTGTNYEQYF; DNA: TGTGCCAGCTCGCCTACAGGGACTAACTACGAGCAGTACTTC; D: NA; J: TRBJ2-7; V: TRBV18; size: many
CDR3: CASSSGEVSYGYTF; DNA: TGTGCCAGCAGTTCAGGGGAAGTATCCTATGGCTACACCTTC; D: NA; J: TRBJ1-2; V: TRBV4-2; size: few
CDR3: CASSLSRVRNTEAFF; DNA: TGTGCCAGCAGCTTAAGCAGGGTTCGGAACACTGAAGCTTTCTTT; D: NA; J: TRBJ1-1; V: TRBV7-8; size: many
CDR3: CSVAWNTEAFF; DNA: TGCAGCGTTGCGTGGAACACTGAAGCTTTCTTT; D: NA; J: TRBJ1-1; V: TRBV29-1; size: many
CDR3: CASSQRQDDEQYF; DNA: TGTGCCAGCTCCCAGAGACAGGACGACGAGCAGTACTTC; D: NA; J: TRBJ2-7; V: TRBV18; size: many
CDR3: CASSRLADQETQYF; DNA: TGTGCCAGCAGTCGCCTAGCGGATCAAGAGACCCAGTACTTC; D: TRBD2; J: TRBJ2-5; V: TRBV28; size: NA
CDR3: CASSPPGQGACEQYF; DNA: TGTGCCAGCTCACCACCGGGCCAGGGGGCGTGCGAGCAGTACTTC; D: TRBD1; J: TRBJ2-7; V: TRBV18; size: few
CDR3: CSVVSGTEGYTF; DNA: TGCAGCGTTGTATCCGGGACTGAAGGCTACACCTTC; D: NA; J: TRBJ1-2; V: TRBV29-1; size: many
CDR3: CASSLGSWGTPLATEAFF; DNA: TGTGCCAGCAGTTTAGGGAGTTGGGGGACCCCCCTGGCCACTGAAGCTTTCTTT; D: NA; J: TRBJ1-1; V: TRBV12-3/TRBV12-4; size: many
CDR3: CASSITGRQGRANTEAFF; DNA: TGTGCCAGTAGTATAACGGGAAGACAGGGAAGAGCGAACACTGAAGCTTTCTTT; D: TRBD1; J: TRBJ1-1; V: TRBV19; size: NA
CDR3: CASKVGETQYF; DNA: TGTGCCAGCAAGGTGGGAGAGACCCAGTACTTC; D: NA; J: TRBJ2-5; V: TRBV2; size: many
CDR3: CASSLTWASRSYGYTF; DNA: TGTGCCAGCAGCTTAACCTGGGCAAGTCGAAGCTATGGCTACACCTTC; D: NA; J: TRBJ1-2; V: TRBV7-9; size: many
CDR3: CASSLQRGFTDTQYF; DNA: TGTGCCAGCAGTTTACAGCGTGGATTCACAGATACGCAGTATTTT; D: NA; J: TRBJ2-3; V: TRBV27; size: many
CDR3: CASSIRTSGGPPDTQYF; DNA: TGTGCCAGCAGCATAAGGACTAGCGGGGGGCCCCCAGATACGCAGTATTTT; D: TRBD2; J: TRBJ2-3; V: TRBV11-3; size: few
CDR3: CASSPGLEPYEQYF; DNA: TGTGCCAGCAGTCCGGGACTAGAACCCTACGAGCAGTACTTC; D: TRBD2; J: TRBJ2-7; V: TRBV28; size: few
CDR3: CASSFLAGGLREQYF; DNA: TGTGCCAGTAGCTTCTTAGCGGGAGGGCTCCGGGAGCAGTACTTC; D: TRBD2; J: TRBJ2-7; V: TRBV11-2; size: NA